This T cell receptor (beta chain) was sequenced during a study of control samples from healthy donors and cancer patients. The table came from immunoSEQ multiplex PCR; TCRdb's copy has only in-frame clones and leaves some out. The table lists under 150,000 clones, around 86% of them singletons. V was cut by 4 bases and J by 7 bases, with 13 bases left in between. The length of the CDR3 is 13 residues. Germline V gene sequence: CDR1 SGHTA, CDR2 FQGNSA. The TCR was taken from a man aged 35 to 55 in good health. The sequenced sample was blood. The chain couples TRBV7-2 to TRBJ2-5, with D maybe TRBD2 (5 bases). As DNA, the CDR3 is TGTGCCAGCAGCTGGGCTAGCTCGGGGACCCAGTACTTC. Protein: CASSWASSGTQYF.